This T cell receptor (beta chain) was identified during a study of cytomegalovirus exposure and HLA in healthy donors. Study-wide results and caveats: Three CMV-associated chains proved CMV antigen-specific in vitro. For most TCR sequences rarity was the rule, although some public TCRs occurred in many donors. The classifier reportedly diagnosed cytomegalovirus status with high specificity and sensitivity. Among TCR beta chains, those listed as cytomegalovirus-associated numbered over 150.

Sequencing was performed with immunoSEQ multiplex PCR; in TCRdb, only in-frame clones are kept and a portion is missing. The sample yields about 140,000 clones, about nine tenths seen once. Germline loops: CDR1 SGHTS, CDR2 YDEGEE. The CDR3 contains 15 residues. Trimming pared 0 bases from V and 0 bases from J, leaving 6 bases between. For this clone: Its antigen remains unknown.

This chain uses TRBV5-8 with TRBJ1-4; D not certain. The source of this sequence is a man in his late teens or twenties in good health and CMV-seronegative. Sequencing was carried out using PBMCs. This CDR3 is CASSLGTTTNEKLFF. CDR3 coding DNA: TGTGCCAGCAGCTTGGGTACAACAACTAATGAAAAACTGTTTTTT.